The clone carrying this TCR beta chain was picked up a small number of times. This entry comes from a study of blood T cells in healthy people across ages. Germline-derived CDR1 and CDR2 are MNHEY and SVGEGT. The CDR3 loop spans 15 amino acids. V trimming: 7 bases; J trimming: 4 bases; junction bases outside the gene matches: 8. The use of a sample-barcoded 5' primer and a J-beta primer mix characterized a second PCR of about 7 to 12 cycles. TCRdb reanalysed the 5' RACE reads using MiXCR and keeps one entry per CDR3 protein. The sample carries about 730,000 distinct CDR3 sequences, approximately 39% recorded once.

The sequenced material came from blood. This sequence originates from a woman aged 60-75 years in good health. This chain links TRBV6-2 or TRBV6-3 with TRBJ2-3; 10 positions match TRBD2. The CDR3 region has the DNA TGTGCCAGCAAGGCTAGCGGGAGTGAAGCAGATACGCAGTATTTT. This codes for CASKASGSEADTQYF.